Below, 5 T cell receptor beta chains from the same sample are listed, as sequenced in a study of PD-L1 blockade in urothelial cancer. Assay used: immunoSEQ multiplex PCR; TCRdb lists only in-frame clones, some missing. The profile shows about 56,000 clones, about 86% of them singletons. The specimen was PBMCs, collected around atezolizumab (anti-PD-L1) treatment. Receptors originate from a man aged 45-60 years with urothelial cancer.

The V and J genes are TRBV11-2 and TRBJ2-1; D is possibly TRBD1 (6 bases). The CDR3 runs 14 residues. V dropped 6 bases and J dropped 10 bases, with 19 bases sitting between them. Per the germline V gene, CDR1 is SGHAT and CDR2 is FQNNGV. The CDR3 loop is CASSIMASQGEQFF. CDR3 in DNA: TGTGCCAGCAGTATTATGGCCTCTCAGGGGGAGCAGTTCTTC.

The chain links TRBV9 to TRBJ2-1; TRBD2 matches at 12 bases. CDR3 length: 15 amino acids. V lost 6 bases, J lost 7 bases, and 8 bases stayed unmatched. Germline-derived CDR1 and CDR2 are SGDLS and YYNGEE. The CDR3 DNA sequence: TGTGCCAGCAACCCCCTAGCGGGAGGGTCTAATGAGCAGTTCTTC. Protein product: CASNPLAGGSNEQFF. The full variable domain, its missing parts supplied by reference TRBV9 and TRBJ2-1, is DSGVTQTPKHLITATGQRVTLRCSPRSGDLSVYWYQQSLDQGLQFLIQYYNGEERAKGNILERFSAQQFPDLHSELNLSSLELGDSALYFCASNPLAGGSNEQFFGPGTRLTVL.

V usage is TRBV5-1 and J usage is TRBJ2-7, with 8 bases matching TRBD2. The V segment lost 0 bases and the J segment 5 bases; nucleotides outside the gene matches: 4. CDR3 length equals 14 residues. The germline gives CDR1 SGHRS, CDR2 YFSETQ. CDR3 sequence reads: CASSLGAGAHEQYF. CDR3 DNA: TGCGCCAGCAGCTTGGGAGCGGGAGCACACGAGCAGTACTTC.

The chain recombines TRBV6-4 with TRBJ2-3; TRBD2 agrees at 7 bases. The CDR3 has 14 residues. CDR1 is MRHNA, CDR2 SNTAGT, per germline. V dropped 3 bases and J dropped 3; count of bases not matched to a gene: 3. The chain's CDR3 is CASSEGSGTDTQYF. The CDR3 DNA is TGTGCCAGCAGTGAAGGTAGCGGGACAGATACGCAGTATTTT.

This clone occurred a few times. The same CDR3 can be traced to other DNA sequences in this sample. This rearrangement joins TRBV19 to TRBJ1-1; D is ambiguous. Germline V gene lookup returns CDR1 LNHDA and CDR2 SQIVND (reference sequence). V dropped 4 bases and J dropped 2 bases, with 5 bases sitting between them. CDR3 length: 12 amino acids. The CDR3 loop reads CASSNSNTEAFF. Written as DNA, the CDR3 is TGTGCCAGTAGTAACAGTAACACTGAAGCTTTCTTT. Variable domain in full (rest from reference TRBV19 and TRBJ1-1): DGGITQSPKYLFRKEGQNVTLSCEQNLNHDAMYWYRQDPGQGLRLIYYSQIVNDFQKGDIAEGYSVSREKKESFPLTVTSAQKNPTAFYLCASSNSNTEAFFGQGTRLTVV.